This T cell receptor beta chain was found in a study of control samples from healthy donors and cancer patients. The protocol was immunoSEQ multiplex PCR, while the TCRdb copy is restricted to in-frame clones and leaves out a portion. The table shows 80,000 to 100,000 clones, with 80% to 90% occurring only once. The germline V gene has CDR1 SGHDN and CDR2 FVKESK. Germline trimming cut 0 bases from V and 8 bases from J; bases unmatched to any gene: 11. The CDR3 loop spans 17 amino acids. V usage is TRBV14 and J usage is TRBJ1-2, with TRBD1 matching over 11 bases. Sequences were obtained from blood. The clonotype originates from a man aged 25 to 40 in good health. This chain's CDR3 is CASSQDPEDRGLRGYTF. The CDR3 DNA sequence: TGTGCCAGCAGCCAAGACCCTGAGGACAGGGGGCTTCGAGGCTACACCTTC.